These 9 T cell receptor beta chains were sequenced from one sample in a study of control samples from healthy donors and cancer patients. The data were produced by immunoSEQ multiplex PCR, yet TCRdb's version contains in-frame clones alone and is incomplete. The table shows some 130,000 clones, with about nine tenths occurring only once. The sequencing input was blood. These receptors all come from a woman in her forties or fifties in good health.

The rearrangement joins TRBV9 to TRBJ1-1, with D perhaps matching TRBD1 (5 bases). Trimming removed 0 bases at V and 1 base at J, with 13 bases between. The CDR3 totals 16 residues. Germline CDR1 SGDLS, CDR2 YYNGEE. Written as DNA, the CDR3 is TGTGCCAGCAGCGTAGCAGGGTACAACCAGAACACTGAAGCTTTCTTT. This encodes CASSVAGYNQNTEAFF.

DNA of the CDR3: TGTGCCAGCAGTCTTCGGGCATCGGCTGAAGCTTTCTTT. Encoded protein: CASSLRASAEAFF. The V and J genes are TRBV3-1 (or the pseudogene TRBV3-2) and TRBJ1-1; D not certain. Per the germline V gene, CDR1 is LGHDT and CDR2 is YNNKEL (reference sequence). The CDR3 contains 13 residues. Trimming removed 6 bases from V and 6 bases from J, with 14 bases in between.

This chain joins TRBV12-3 or TRBV12-4 and TRBJ1-2; D is ambiguous. Between the trimmed V and J ends, which lost 6 bases and 5 bases, there was a span of 10 bases. CDR3 length equals 12 residues. CDR3 protein: CASSRTDYGYTF. CDR3 nucleotide sequence: TGTGCCAGCAGCCGGACCGATTATGGCTACACCTTC.

This chain connects TRBV2 to TRBJ1-6, with unresolved D. The CDR3 totals 14 residues. V was shortened by 1 base and J by 13 bases, with 14 bases between the two germline ends. Germline CDR1 SNHLY, CDR2 FYNNEI. For the CDR3, the DNA is TGTGCCAGCAGTGAAGAGGGCGCAATCAAGCCCCTCCACTTT. It codes for CASSEEGAIKPLHF.

The chain carries TRBV2 and TRBJ1-5; D ambiguous. Germline V lookup: CDR1 SNHLY, CDR2 FYNNEI. Trimming left V 8 bases short and J 6 bases short, with 17 bases between. The CDR3 consists of 14 residues. CDR3 sequence: CASVLDRTTQPQHF. DNA for the CDR3: TGTGCCAGCGTTTTAGACCGGACGACTCAGCCCCAGCATTTT.

A single count supports this clone. V is TRBV5-8 and J is TRBJ1-3; possibly TRBD1 for D (6 bases). CDR1 is SGHTS and CDR2 is YDEGEE in the germline V gene. The V and J ends lost 0 bases and 11 bases respectively, with 12 bases between them. The CDR3 totals 13 residues. The CDR3 sequence: CASSLVTGQPIYF. Written as DNA, the CDR3 is TGTGCCAGCAGCTTGGTGACAGGTCAGCCCATATATTTT.

CDR3 loop: CASSVGHRAFF. The CDR3 coding sequence is TGCGCCAGCAGCGTGGGACATCGGGCTTTCTTT. V usage is TRBV5-1 and J usage is TRBJ1-1, with a tentative D call TRBD1 (6 bases). CDR1 and CDR2 from the germline V gene are SGHRS and YFSETQ. This CDR3 has 11 residues. Between the trimmed V and J ends, which lost 4 bases and 11 bases, there was a span of 12 bases.

This clone was counted once. The rearrangement links TRBV19 to TRBJ1-2; a weak D match, TRBD1 (6 bases). The germline CDR1 and CDR2 sequences are LNHDA and SQIVND (reference sequence). The V and J ends lost 3 bases and 5 bases respectively, with 13 bases between them. The CDR3 spans 14 residues. CDR3 protein: CASSMKGVGYGYTF. DNA of the CDR3: TGTGCCAGTAGTATGAAGGGGGTCGGGTATGGCTACACCTTC.

This clone was counted once. V gene TRBV7-2 combines with J gene TRBJ2-7; D remains ambiguous. V was cut by 2 bases and J by 7 bases, with 9 bases left in between. Per the germline V gene, CDR1 is SGHTA and CDR2 is FQGNSA. The CDR3 sequence is 12 residues long. CDR3 amino acids: CASSLNGREQYF. The DNA of the CDR3 is TGTGCCAGCAGCTTAAATGGGCGGGAGCAGTACTTC. The complete variable domain, with remaining parts taken from reference TRBV7-2 and TRBJ2-7, reads GAGVSQSPSNKVTEKGKDVELRCDPISGHTALYWYRQSLGQGLEFLIYFQGNSAPDKSGLPSDRFSAERTGGSVSTLTIQRTQQEDSAVYLCASSLNGREQYFGPGTRLTVT.